This T cell receptor (beta chain) appears in the sequencing data of a study of T cell repertoires in cytomegalovirus infection. On this clonotype: The antigen is unknown.

This CDR3 contains 14 residues. Germline V CDR1 and CDR2: SGHDT, YYEEEE. With V trimmed by 4 bases and J by 3 bases, 4 bases remained unmatched. TCRdb called the reads again in MiXCR, with one record for every CDR3 protein. The sample holds roughly 920,000 distinct CDR3 sequences; 30% to 40% are singletons and the top ten take around an eighth. The J gene is TRBJ2-7, the V gene TRBV5-6, with 10 bases fitting TRBD1. This receptor was identified in a human donor in good health (CMV status not recorded). Some clones in this sample may be carry-over from other donors' samples. The starting material was cultured CD8+ T cells from PBMCs, obtained from culture after CMV antigen stimulation. CDR3 DNA sequence: TGTGCCAGCAGCCATGGGACAGGGGTCTACGAGCAGTACTTC. Protein product: CASSHGTGVYEQYF.